These 9 T cell receptor beta chains were all obtained from the same sample, sequenced in a study of cytomegalovirus exposure and HLA in healthy donors. The primer mix had 60 Vbeta and 13 Jbeta primers. Profiled with immunoSEQ multiplex PCR; TCRdb holds only in-frame clones, not every one. Of 150,000 to 200,000 clones listed, 84% were seen once; the top ten hold around 1.2%. Sequencing was performed on PBMCs. These TCRs come from a girl aged 2 to 9 in good health and CMV-seropositive.

In nucleotides, the CDR3 is TGCAGCGCCGAAACAGGGGGCCGCTACTACGAGCAGTACTTC. Residues: CSAETGGRYYEQYF. The chain links TRBV29-1 to TRBJ2-7, with 9 positions matching TRBD1. The germline V gene has CDR1 SQVTM and CDR2 ANQGSEA. The CDR3 sequence is 14 residues long. The J segment lost 3 bases and the V segment lost 7 bases, leaving 10 bases of the junction unmatched.

CDR3 sequence reads: CSVVLNTLSGANVLTF. CDR3 DNA sequence: TGCAGCGTTGTCCTAAATACCCTCTCTGGGGCCAACGTCCTGACTTTC. The rearrangement links TRBV29-1 to TRBJ2-6, with unresolved D. The CDR3 spans 16 residues. With 4 bases removed from V and 0 bases from J, the gap between germline ends came to 13 bases. The germline V gene has CDR1 SQVTM and CDR2 ANQGSEA.

The chain carries TRBV5-6 and TRBJ1-5; the D gene is possibly TRBD1 (5 bases). Germline V gene sequence: CDR1 SGHDT, CDR2 YYEEEE. This CDR3 spans 16 amino acids. Trimming took 0 bases from V and 0 from J, leaving 10 bases between them. The CDR3 sequence: CASSLGGGRSNQPQHF. The CDR3 DNA reads TGTGCCAGCAGCTTGGGGGGCGGCCGTAGCAATCAGCCCCAGCATTTT.

V and J are TRBV27 and TRBJ1-3, with D possibly matching TRBD1 (5 bases). Germline CDR1 MNHEY, CDR2 SMNVEV (reference sequence). Between the trimmed V and J ends, which lost 0 bases and 6 bases, there was a span of 12 bases. This CDR3 is 15 amino acids long. As DNA, the CDR3 is TGTGCCAGCAGTTTATCCGCTGCGGGGGAAAACACCATATATTTT. Translating it yields CASSLSAAGENTIYF.

V and J are TRBV9 and TRBJ2-1; tentative D call: TRBD1 (5 bases). The CDR3 has 14 residues. V dropped 0 bases and J dropped 5 bases, with 9 bases sitting between them. From germline, CDR1 is SGDLS and CDR2 YYNGEE. CDR3 bases: TGTGCCAGCAGCGTAGGGGGCAGCCACAATGAGCAGTTCTTC. Protein: CASSVGGSHNEQFF. The full variable domain, in which reference TRBV9 and TRBJ2-1 provide the parts outside the CDR3, is DSGVTQTPKHLITATGQRVTLRCSPRSGDLSVYWYQQSLDQGLQFLIQYYNGEERAKGNILERFSAQQFPDLHSELNLSSLELGDSALYFCASSVGGSHNEQFFGPGTRLTVL.

This chain uses TRBV28 with TRBJ2-1, with a possible D match to TRBD2 (6 bases). Trimming shortened V by 1 base and J by 5 bases, and 9 bases separated the two germline ends. Germline CDR1 reads MDHEN; CDR2 reads SYDVKM. CDR3 length: 14 residues. The DNA for the CDR3 is TGTGCCAGCAGTTTATTCACTAGCCACAATGAGCAGTTCTTC. Protein sequence: CASSLFTSHNEQFF.

The rearrangement joins TRBV6-1 to TRBJ1-1, with 9 bases fitting TRBD1. V shed 4 bases, J shed 5 bases, and the junction held 8 bases outside the gene matches. Germline V gene data show CDR1 as MNHNS and CDR2 as SASEGT. The CDR3 is 15 amino acids. In nucleotides, the CDR3 is TGTGCCAGCAGTGCGGACAGGGGTAGAATGACTGAAGCTTTCTTT. It specifies CASSADRGRMTEAFF.

The chain joins TRBV6-5 to TRBJ1-5; 10 nucleotides match TRBD1. This CDR3 has 14 amino acids. CDR1 MNHEY and CDR2 SVGAGI come from the germline V gene. V shed 8 bases, J shed 3 bases, and the junction held 4 bases outside the gene matches. This CDR3 is CASGTGVDNQPQHF. CDR3 nucleotides: TGTGCCAGCGGGACAGGGGTTGACAATCAGCCCCAGCATTTT.

The chain is built from TRBV10-1 and TRBJ2-1; D unclear. The germline V gene has CDR1 WNHNN and CDR2 SYGVQD (reference sequence). Trimming left V 5 bases short and J 6 bases short, with 2 bases between. This CDR3 has 10 amino acids. CDR3: CASSLNEQFF. In nucleotides, the CDR3 is TGCGCCAGCAGTCTCAATGAGCAGTTCTTC.